Below, 10 T cell receptor beta chains from the same sample are listed, as sequenced in a study of cytomegalovirus exposure and HLA in healthy donors listed by TCRdb under 2017. The protocol used for the library was the immunoSEQ multiplex PCR assay. The multiplex PCR relied on a mix of 60 forward primers for TCR Vbeta segments and 13 reverse primers for TCR Jbeta segments. This immuneACCESS table, as held by TCRdb, lists in-frame sequences with V and J called but not all clones. Of the missing ones, under half trace to an unresolved V gene in checked studies; the others have no known cause. The sample table lists approximately 77,000 clones, about three quarters of them with a count of one. The top ten clonotypes cover 4% to 5% of the sample. What was sequenced was PBMCs. The receptor set was obtained from a man between 40 and 49 years old in good health and CMV-seronegative.

This clone is labeled as medium-sized (0.01 to 0.1%). This rearrangement joins TRBV21-1 to TRBJ2-7; TRBD2 is the table's D call, not checked against the DNA. TRBV21-1 is a recognized pseudogene. This CDR3 spans 17 amino acids. The CDR3 region has the DNA TGTGCCAGCAGCAAAGAGGCCCTGGGGAGGGCCTCCTACGAGCAGTACTTC. It encodes CASSKEALGRASYEQYF.

V gene TRBV6-8 combines with J gene TRBJ2-5, with 10 bases identical to TRBD2. CDR1 is MNHGY and CDR2 is SAAAGT in the germline V gene. V was pared by 2 bases and J by 1 base, with 7 bases of the junction left unmatched. The CDR3 sequence is 17 residues long. CDR3 DNA: TGTGCCAGCAGTTACGCCATAGCGGGAGGCCTCCAAGAGACCCAGTACTTC. Its translation is CASSYAIAGGLQETQYF.

The genes are TRBV4-3 and TRBJ1-2, with D possibly matching TRBD1 (6 bases). Germline-derived CDR1 and CDR2 are LGHNA and YSLEER. The V end was cut by 1 base, the J end by 4 bases, with 16 bases between. This CDR3 region has 16 residues. The CDR3 reads CASSQVGGLRSYGYTF. The DNA for the CDR3 is TGCGCCAGCAGCCAAGTAGGGGGTTTGAGGAGCTATGGCTACACCTTC.

This chain joins TRBV4-2 and TRBJ2-6; 10 nucleotides match TRBD1. After removal of 0 bases from V and 2 bases from J, the junction contained 7 bases not matched to a gene. Germline values: CDR1 LGHNA, CDR2 YNFKEQ. This CDR3 spans 19 amino acids. The CDR3 is CASSQDRGGQGTGANVLTF. As DNA, the CDR3 is TGTGCCAGCAGCCAAGATAGGGGGGGACAGGGGACTGGGGCCAACGTCCTGACTTTC.

This clone has a single count. J is TRBJ1-1 and V is TRBV20-1; D is unclear. V was shortened by 3 bases and J by 10 bases, with 9 bases between the two germline ends. The CDR3 consists of 10 residues. Germline CDR1 and CDR2: DFQATT and SNEGSKA (reference sequence). The CDR3 DNA sequence: TGCAGTGCTAGCGGGTGGGTAGCTTTCTTT. It codes for CSASGWVAFF.

The chain has TRBV5-4 and TRBJ2-7; 9 bases map to TRBD1. CDR1 is SGHNT and CDR2 is YYREEE in the germline V gene (reference sequence). This CDR3 is 14 amino acids long. The V and J ends lost 4 bases and 4 bases, in that order; junction bases with no gene match: 6. CDR3: CASSGRDRAYEQYF. CDR3 DNA sequence: TGTGCCAGCAGCGGCCGGGACAGGGCATACGAGCAGTACTTC.

The rearrangement uses TRBV27 and TRBJ2-3; 9 bases align to TRBD2. This CDR3 has 16 residues. CDR1 and CDR2 (germline): MNHEY, SMNVEV (reference sequence). Losses at the gene ends were 6 bases for V and 2 bases for J; bases not matched to a gene: 9. CDR3 DNA sequence: TGTGCCAGCAGACTCTTACTAGCGGGTATCACAGATACGCAGTATTTT. Amino acids: CASRLLLAGITDTQYF.

V usage is TRBV28 and J usage is TRBJ2-7, with 9 bases identical to TRBD1. The germline CDR1 and CDR2 sequences are MDHEN and SYDVKM. With 6 bases clipped from V and 6 bases from J, the junction kept 9 bases outside the gene matches. The CDR3 extends over 14 amino acids. Here the CDR3 DNA reads TGTGCCAGCAGGGCTCCGGGACAGGGTCGCGAGCAGTACTTC. It translates to CASRAPGQGREQYF.

This chain connects TRBV28 to TRBJ2-5; 7 bases are shared with TRBD2. This CDR3 is 13 amino acids long. CDR1 MDHEN and CDR2 SYDVKM come from the germline V gene. The V gene end was trimmed by 6 bases and the J gene end by 5 bases; junction bases not matched to a gene: 6. CDR3 DNA sequence: TGTGCCAGCAGGGGTCGGGGGGTGGAGACCCAGTACTTC. This translates into CASRGRGVETQYF.

The V call is TRBV28, the J call TRBJ2-7; D is possibly TRBD2 (6 bases). This CDR3 contains 16 residues. Germline CDR1 MDHEN, CDR2 SYDVKM. Trimming shortened V by 1 base and J by 0 bases, and 13 bases separated the two germline ends. The CDR3 region is CASSLFYGEVSYEQYF. CDR3 DNA sequence: TGTGCCAGCAGTTTATTCTACGGGGAGGTCTCCTACGAGCAGTACTTC.